What follows is one TCR beta chain and its context. This clonotype was recorded at least ten times. No cognate antigen has been identified for it. No much larger clone is present one base from it, and per-base qualities are unavailable. The sample belongs to a study of T-cell reconstitution after alpha-beta-depleted transplantation in children (dated by TCRdb to about 2016). In terms of the full investigation: Using TCR repertoire profiling, the study quantitatively followed how T-cell immune reconstitution unfolded in children after TCRalphabeta/CD19-depleted allogeneic hematopoietic cell transplantation.

Study-wide findings and limitations: The apparently early alphabetaT-cell count recovery about two months after transplant was reportedly dependent on only several hundred rapidly expanded clones derived from non-depleted graft cells. In some patients, the high TCRbeta diversity seen at day 60 was put down to recipient T cells and intrathymic progenitors that had survived conditioning. Hyperexpanded clone frequencies declined over subsequent months; after one year, T-cell counts and TCRbeta diversity were mostly attributed to newly produced T cells.

Libraries were constructed by PCR. TCRdb records Illumina HiSeq 2500 as the sequencer. TCR libraries were prepared with molecular barcoding, using unique molecular identifiers to normalize TCRbeta repertoire quantification. TCRdb ran its own pipeline on the public reads, namely fastp trimming at Q25 and MiXCR clone calling, and kept in-frame beta chains. For every CDR3 protein sequence, its rows merge into one entry that carries the most common genes and DNA. The sample table holds 250,000 to 300,000 distinct CDR3 sequences, of which roughly 8.2% were seen once. Of the sample, approximately 9.6% is held by the ten largest clones. This specimen's treatment or condition label, per the study, means: allogeneic hematopoietic cell transplantation with graft depleted of TCRalphabeta T cells and CD19 B cells. The transplant recipients were children given TCRalphabeta/CD19-depleted allogeneic hematopoietic cell grafts.

Ends trimmed: V by 3 bases, J by 0 bases; bases unmatched to a gene: 0. The germline V gene (reference sequence) yields DFQATT for CDR1 and SNEGSKA for CDR2. From the cysteine through the phenylalanine, the CDR3 covers 14 amino acids. Only the CDR3 region is kept as DNA, spanning 42 bases read in frame from base 1. This receptor was obtained from a female patient aged 2-10 years who had a stem cell transplant for Fanconi anemia, so the T cells may come from the graft donor. The chain employs TRBV20-1 and TRBJ1-5; 9 central bases correspond to TRBD1. This material consisted of peripheral blood, taken 360 days after TCRalphabeta/CD19-depleted stem cell transplant. The CDR3 region reads CSARGQGSNQPQHF. The nucleotide sequence is given as TGCAGTGCTAGGGGACAGGGTAGCAATCAGCCCCAGCATTTT.